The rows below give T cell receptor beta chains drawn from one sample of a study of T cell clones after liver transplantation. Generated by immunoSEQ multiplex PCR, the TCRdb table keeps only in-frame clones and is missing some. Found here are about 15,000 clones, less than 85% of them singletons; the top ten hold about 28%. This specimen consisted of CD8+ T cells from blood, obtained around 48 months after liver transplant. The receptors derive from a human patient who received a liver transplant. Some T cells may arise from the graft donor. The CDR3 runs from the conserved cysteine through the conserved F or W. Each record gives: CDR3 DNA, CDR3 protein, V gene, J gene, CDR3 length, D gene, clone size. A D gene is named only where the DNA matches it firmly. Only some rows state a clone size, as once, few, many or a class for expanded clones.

DNA: TGTGCTAGTGGTCCGGGATTGCCGGAAGATACGCAGTATTTT; CDR3: CASGPGLPEDTQYF; V: TRBV12-5; J: TRBJ2-3; length: 14; D: .; size: .
DNA: TGTGCCAGCAGCTTCACGGGGACTAGCGGGAGTGAGCAGTTCTTC; CDR3: CASSFTGTSGSEQFF; V: TRBV11-3; J: TRBJ2-1; length: 15; D: TRBD2; size: .
DNA: TGTGCCAGCAGCGAAACGGACAGGGATCTCGAGCAGTACTTC; CDR3: CASSETDRDLEQYF; V: TRBV7-2; J: TRBJ2-7; length: 14; D: TRBD1; size: .
DNA: TGTGCCAGCCTTGACCTACAGGGAGGCATTAATTCACCCCTCCACTTT; CDR3: CASLDLQGGINSPLHF; V: TRBV27; J: TRBJ1-6; length: 16; D: .; size: .
DNA: TGCGCCAGCAGCGAAGAGGGTGAGCAGTTCTTC; CDR3: CASSEEGEQFF; V: TRBV10-1; J: TRBJ2-1; length: 11; D: .; size: .
DNA: TGTGCCACCAGCAGAGACCTGGGCGTGAACACTGAAGCTTTCTTT; CDR3: CATSRDLGVNTEAFF; V: TRBV15; J: TRBJ1-1; length: 15; D: .; size: .
DNA: TGCGCCAGCAGCCGAGACGACAGAGCCTATAGCAATCAGCCCCAGCATTTT; CDR3: CASSRDDRAYSNQPQHF; V: TRBV4-1; J: TRBJ1-5; length: 17; D: .; size: hyperexpanded
DNA: TGTGCCAGCAGTTTCGGTCTAGGGTACGATGGCTACACCTTC; CDR3: CASSFGLGYDGYTF; V: TRBV28; J: TRBJ1-2; length: 14; D: .; size: .
DNA: TGTGCCAGCAGCCTACTCCCGGGCGGGAGGGCCCTTGCGCAGTATTTT; CDR3: CASSLLPGGRALAQYF; V: TRBV13; J: TRBJ2-3; length: 16; D: TRBD2; size: .
DNA: TGTGCCAGCGGACAAGCCGGTCAGCCCCAGCATTTT; CDR3: CASGQAGQPQHF; V: TRBV27; J: TRBJ1-5; length: 12; D: .; size: .
DNA: TGTGCCAGCACATGGGCAGGGTCCTACAATGAGCAGTTCTTC; CDR3: CASTWAGSYNEQFF; V: TRBV27; J: TRBJ2-1; length: 14; D: .; size: .
DNA: TGTGCCAGCAGTTTCCCCCCAGATTATACGCAGTATTTT; CDR3: CASSFPPDYTQYF; V: TRBV27; J: TRBJ2-3; length: 13; D: .; size: once
DNA: TGTGCCAGCAGCTTAGGAGGGGGGAATCAGCCCCAGCATTTT; CDR3: CASSLGGGNQPQHF; V: TRBV5-6; J: TRBJ1-5; length: 14; D: .; size: .
DNA: TGTGCCAGCAGCCAGGGGACTAGTCGCGAGCAGTACTTC; CDR3: CASSQGTSREQYF; V: TRBV5-6; J: TRBJ2-7; length: 13; D: TRBD2; size: once
DNA: TGTGCCAGCAGCCCGGACAGCAGCCCGACTGGAACTTTCTTT; CDR3: CASSPDSSPTGTFF; V: TRBV5-6; J: TRBJ1-1; length: 14; D: .; size: .
DNA: TGTGCCAGCAGCTTGGGTCTGAGTCTGACCTACGAGCAGTACTTC; CDR3: CASSLGLSLTYEQYF; V: TRBV5-4; J: TRBJ2-7; length: 15; D: .; size: .
DNA: TGTGCCACCAGCCACCAAGAGAGCTCCTACAATGAGCAGTTCTTC; CDR3: CATSHQESSYNEQFF; V: TRBV15; J: TRBJ2-1; length: 15; D: .; size: medium-sized
DNA: TGTGCCAGCAGCCCGACTAGCGGGGGGCCGAACACCGGGGAGCTGTTTTTT; CDR3: CASSPTSGGPNTGELFF; V: TRBV11-2; J: TRBJ2-2; length: 17; D: TRBD2; size: large